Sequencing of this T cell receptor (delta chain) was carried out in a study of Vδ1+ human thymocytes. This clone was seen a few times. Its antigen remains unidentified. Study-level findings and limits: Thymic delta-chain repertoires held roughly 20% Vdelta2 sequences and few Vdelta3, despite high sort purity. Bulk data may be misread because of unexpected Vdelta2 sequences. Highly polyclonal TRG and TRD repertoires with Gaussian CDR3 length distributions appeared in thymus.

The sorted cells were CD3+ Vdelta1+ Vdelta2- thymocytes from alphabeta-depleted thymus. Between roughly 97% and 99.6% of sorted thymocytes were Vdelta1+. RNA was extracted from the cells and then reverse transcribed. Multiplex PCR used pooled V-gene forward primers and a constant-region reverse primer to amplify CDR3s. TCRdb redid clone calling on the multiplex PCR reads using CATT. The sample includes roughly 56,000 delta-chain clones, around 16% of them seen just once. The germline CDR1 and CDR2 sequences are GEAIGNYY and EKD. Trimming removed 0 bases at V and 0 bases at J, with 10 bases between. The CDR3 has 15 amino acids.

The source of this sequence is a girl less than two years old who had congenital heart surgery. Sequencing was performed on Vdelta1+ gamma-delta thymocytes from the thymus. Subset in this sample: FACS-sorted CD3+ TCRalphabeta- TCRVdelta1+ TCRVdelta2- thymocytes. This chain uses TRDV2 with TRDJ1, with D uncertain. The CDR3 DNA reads TGTGCCTGTGACACCTCAGACCTTAACACCGATAAACTCATCTTT. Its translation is CACDTSDLNTDKLIF.